These T cell receptor beta chains were read from a single sample in a study of STAT5B mutations in CD4+ large granular lymphocyte leukemia. The protocol was immunoSEQ multiplex PCR, while the TCRdb copy is restricted to in-frame clones and leaves out a portion. This sample has approximately 35,000 clones, with 68% found just once. Sample: CD4+ T cells from blood buffy coats. Every receptor here comes from a human donor in good health. The CDR3 runs from the conserved cysteine through the conserved F or W. A D gene is named only where the DNA matches it firmly. Size is stated for part of the rows, as once, few or many counts, or as a class when the clone is expanded.

clone size: -
D gene: TRBD2
V gene: TRBV2
J gene: TRBJ2-2
CDR3 protein: CASSEKAGGPGELFF
CDR3 DNA: TGTGCCAGCAGTGAAAAAGCGGGGGGGCCCGGGGAGCTGTTTTTT

clone size: once
D gene: -
V gene: TRBV7-9
J gene: TRBJ2-5
CDR3 protein: CASSLREGGETQYF
CDR3 DNA: TGTGCCAGCAGCTTACGAGAGGGGGGAGAGACCCAGTACTTC

clone size: -
D gene: -
V gene: TRBV15
J gene: TRBJ2-1
CDR3 protein: CATSPRLGDDNEQFF
CDR3 DNA: TGTGCCACCAGTCCCCGCTTGGGGGACGACAATGAGCAGTTCTTC

clone size: -
D gene: -
V gene: TRBV6-1
J gene: TRBJ2-1
CDR3 protein: CASSETPLGVGNEQFF
CDR3 DNA: TGTGCCAGCAGTGAAACCCCCTTAGGAGTTGGCAATGAGCAGTTCTTC

clone size: -
D gene: -
V gene: TRBV5-6
J gene: TRBJ2-7
CDR3 protein: CASSFRGNSYEQYF
CDR3 DNA: TGTGCCAGCAGCTTTCGGGGGAACTCCTACGAGCAGTACTTC

clone size: -
D gene: -
V gene: TRBV6-1
J gene: TRBJ2-5
CDR3 protein: CASSELRETQYF
CDR3 DNA: TGTGCCAGCAGTGAACTTAGGGAGACCCAGTACTTC

clone size: -
D gene: TRBD1
V gene: TRBV13
J gene: TRBJ1-6
CDR3 protein: CASSLGQGKRQSPLHF
CDR3 DNA: TGTGCCAGCAGCCTGGGACAGGGAAAGAGACAATCACCCCTCCACTTT

clone size: few
D gene: -
V gene: TRBV5-1
J gene: TRBJ2-1
CDR3 protein: CASSLGPGGASNEQFF
CDR3 DNA: TGCGCCAGCAGCTTGGGGCCTGGCGGGGCGAGCAATGAGCAGTTCTTC

clone size: few
D gene: TRBD1
V gene: TRBV6-1
J gene: TRBJ2-7
CDR3 protein: CASSRDRPYEQYF
CDR3 DNA: TGTGCCAGCAGCCGGGACAGACCCTACGAGCAGTACTTC

clone size: -
D gene: -
V gene: TRBV7-2
J gene: TRBJ2-3
CDR3 protein: CASSLQGSTDTQYF
CDR3 DNA: TGTGCCAGCAGCTTACAGGGTTCCACAGATACGCAGTATTTT

clone size: -
D gene: -
V gene: TRBV2
J gene: TRBJ2-3
CDR3 protein: CASSGYTDTQYF
CDR3 DNA: TGTGCCAGCAGTGGGTACACAGATACGCAGTATTTT

clone size: few
D gene: -
V gene: TRBV11-2
J gene: TRBJ1-1
CDR3 protein: CASSFLENTEAFF
CDR3 DNA: TGTGCCAGCAGCTTCCTAGAGAACACTGAAGCTTTCTTT

clone size: -
D gene: -
V gene: TRBV10-2
J gene: TRBJ2-3
CDR3 protein: CASSLPPTDTQYF
CDR3 DNA: TGCGCCAGCAGCCTTCCTCCCACAGATACGCAGTATTTT

clone size: -
D gene: TRBD1
V gene: TRBV6-1
J gene: TRBJ1-2
CDR3 protein: CASKDRGGDGYTF
CDR3 DNA: TGTGCCAGCAAGGACAGGGGTGGCGATGGCTACACCTTC

clone size: -
D gene: TRBD2
V gene: TRBV11-3
J gene: TRBJ2-7
CDR3 protein: CASSVRRTTGGEQYF
CDR3 DNA: TGTGCCAGCAGCGTGAGACGGACAACGGGAGGCGAGCAGTACTTC

clone size: -
D gene: -
V gene: TRBV18
J gene: TRBJ1-5
CDR3 protein: CASSPPSSNQPQHF
CDR3 DNA: TGTGCCAGCTCACCCCCAAGCAGCAATCAGCCCCAGCATTTT

clone size: few
D gene: -
V gene: TRBV5-1
J gene: TRBJ1-2
CDR3 protein: CASSLAVTFYGYTF
CDR3 DNA: TGCGCCAGCAGCTTGGCCGTGACCTTCTATGGCTACACCTTC

clone size: -
D gene: TRBD1
V gene: TRBV5-6
J gene: TRBJ2-1
CDR3 protein: CASSRQGLDNEQFF
CDR3 DNA: TGTGCCAGCAGTCGACAGGGATTGGACAATGAGCAGTTCTTC

clone size: -
D gene: -
V gene: TRBV2
J gene: TRBJ2-5
CDR3 protein: CASSWGVGETQYF
CDR3 DNA: TGTGCCAGCAGCTGGGGGGTGGGAGAGACCCAGTACTTC

clone size: -
D gene: -
V gene: TRBV29-1
J gene: TRBJ2-2
CDR3 protein: CSVAENTGELFF
CDR3 DNA: TGCAGCGTCGCAGAGAACACCGGGGAGCTGTTTTTT

clone size: -
D gene: TRBD1
V gene: TRBV19
J gene: TRBJ2-1
CDR3 protein: CATRDRGHFGNEQFF
CDR3 DNA: TGTGCCACCAGAGACAGGGGGCATTTTGGGAATGAGCAGTTCTTC

clone size: -
D gene: -
V gene: TRBV7-9
J gene: TRBJ1-4
CDR3 protein: CASSLAVGNEKLFF
CDR3 DNA: TGTGCCAGCAGCCTAGCGGTGGGTAATGAAAAACTGTTTTTT

clone size: -
D gene: -
V gene: TRBV6-5
J gene: TRBJ2-5
CDR3 protein: CASSATSTGETQYF
CDR3 DNA: TGTGCCAGCAGTGCGACTAGTACAGGAGAGACCCAGTACTTC

clone size: -
D gene: TRBD1
V gene: TRBV7-8
J gene: TRBJ1-4
CDR3 protein: CASSPTGLGGEKLFF
CDR3 DNA: TGTGCCAGCAGCCCGACAGGGTTAGGGGGTGAAAAACTGTTTTTT

clone size: -
D gene: TRBD1
V gene: TRBV9
J gene: TRBJ1-1
CDR3 protein: CASSSRTGTTEAFF
CDR3 DNA: TGTGCCAGCAGCTCGCGGACAGGGACCACTGAAGCTTTCTTT

clone size: -
D gene: TRBD1
V gene: TRBV19
J gene: TRBJ1-3
CDR3 protein: CASSIDPGQGSFTSGNTIYF
CDR3 DNA: TGTGCCAGTAGTATAGATCCGGGACAGGGGTCTTTCACCTCTGGAAACACCATATATTTT

clone size: -
D gene: -
V gene: TRBV5-1
J gene: TRBJ1-2
CDR3 protein: CASSLSQQNYGYTF
CDR3 DNA: TGCGCCAGCAGCTTGAGTCAGCAAAACTATGGCTACACCTTC

clone size: -
D gene: -
V gene: TRBV7-2
J gene: TRBJ1-2
CDR3 protein: CASSAGVAGAYGYTF
CDR3 DNA: TGTGCCAGCAGCGCAGGAGTTGCGGGGGCCTATGGCTACACCTTC

clone size: -
D gene: -
V gene: TRBV2
J gene: TRBJ2-1
CDR3 protein: CASSEGQPTTYNEQFF
CDR3 DNA: TGTGCCAGCAGTGAAGGACAGCCTACGACCTACAATGAGCAGTTCTTC

clone size: -
D gene: -
V gene: TRBV7-2
J gene: TRBJ1-3
CDR3 protein: CASSLGVSGNTIYF
CDR3 DNA: TGTGCCAGCAGCTTAGGAGTCTCTGGAAACACCATATATTTT

clone size: -
D gene: TRBD2
V gene: TRBV15
J gene: TRBJ2-7
CDR3 protein: CATSEGLAFDEQYF
CDR3 DNA: TGTGCCACCAGCGAAGGACTAGCTTTCGACGAGCAGTACTTC

clone size: -
D gene: TRBD1
V gene: TRBV7-2
J gene: TRBJ1-6
CDR3 protein: CASSLGDSGYNSPLHF
CDR3 DNA: TGTGCCAGCAGCTTGGGGGACAGCGGGTATAATTCACCCCTCCACTTT

clone size: few
D gene: -
V gene: TRBV6-1
J gene: TRBJ1-6
CDR3 protein: CAIRSGAAPLHF
CDR3 DNA: TGTGCCATAAGGTCAGGGGCAGCACCCCTCCACTTT

clone size: -
D gene: -
V gene: TRBV7-9
J gene: TRBJ2-1
CDR3 protein: CASSLLLDNEQFF
CDR3 DNA: TGTGCCAGCAGCTTACTTCTGGATAATGAGCAGTTCTTC

clone size: -
D gene: TRBD2
V gene: TRBV9
J gene: TRBJ2-7
CDR3 protein: CASSAQAGGLNEQYF
CDR3 DNA: TGTGCCAGCAGCGCTCAAGCGGGGGGTTTAAACGAGCAGTACTTC

clone size: -
D gene: TRBD2
V gene: TRBV29-1
J gene: TRBJ2-5
CDR3 protein: CSVGWAGGETQYF
CDR3 DNA: TGCAGCGTTGGATGGGCGGGGGGTGAGACCCAGTACTTC

clone size: few
D gene: TRBD1
V gene: TRBV29-1
J gene: TRBJ1-5
CDR3 protein: CSAGTAKNQPQHF
CDR3 DNA: TGCAGCGCCGGGACAGCTAAAAATCAGCCCCAGCATTTT

clone size: few
D gene: -
V gene: TRBV2
J gene: TRBJ2-7
CDR3 protein: CASRSTGTSYEQYF
CDR3 DNA: TGTGCCAGCAGGTCGACAGGAACCTCCTACGAGCAGTACTTC

clone size: -
D gene: -
V gene: TRBV5-1
J gene: TRBJ2-7
CDR3 protein: CASSLSIGRLNSYEQYF
CDR3 DNA: TGCGCCAGCAGCTTGAGTATAGGTAGGCTTAACTCCTACGAGCAGTACTTC

clone size: -
D gene: TRBD2
V gene: TRBV18
J gene: TRBJ2-1
CDR3 protein: CASSPKAGDSYNEQFF
CDR3 DNA: TGTGCCAGCTCACCGAAAGCGGGGGACTCCTACAATGAGCAGTTCTTC

clone size: few
D gene: TRBD1
V gene: TRBV19
J gene: TRBJ1-4
CDR3 protein: CASSDRGFEKLFF
CDR3 DNA: TGTGCCAGTAGTGACAGGGGCTTTGAAAAACTGTTTTTT

clone size: -
D gene: -
V gene: TRBV12-5
J gene: TRBJ2-7
CDR3 protein: CASGSRTVATYEQYF
CDR3 DNA: TGTGCTAGTGGTTCAAGGACAGTCGCGACCTACGAGCAGTACTTC

clone size: -
D gene: -
V gene: TRBV15
J gene: TRBJ2-1
CDR3 protein: CATSLRQTYNEQFF
CDR3 DNA: TGTGCCACCAGCCTCCGACAGACCTACAATGAGCAGTTCTTC

clone size: -
D gene: TRBD1
V gene: TRBV28
J gene: TRBJ2-7
CDR3 protein: CASSSGQGVYEQYF
CDR3 DNA: TGTGCCAGCAGTTCCGGACAGGGAGTCTACGAGCAGTACTTC

clone size: -
D gene: TRBD1
V gene: TRBV5-4
J gene: TRBJ2-5
CDR3 protein: CASSSWDSQETQYF
CDR3 DNA: TGTGCCAGCAGCTCCTGGGACAGCCAAGAGACCCAGTACTTC

clone size: once
D gene: TRBD1
V gene: TRBV6-1
J gene: TRBJ2-7
CDR3 protein: CASSGGQTYYEQYF
CDR3 DNA: TGTGCCAGCAGTGGGGGACAGACTTATTACGAGCAGTACTTC